The sequence of this T cell receptor beta chain was determined in a study of T and B cells in COVID-19 patients. TRB rearrangements were amplified by multiplex PCR with BIOMED2 TRB-A/B primers. MiXCR, run by TCRdb on the multiplex PCR reads, gives a single entry per CDR3 protein. The sample includes about 5,100 distinct CDR3 sequences, about 25% seen only once; the top ten take 35% to 45%. Blood genomic DNA input for TRB amplification was about 240-550 ng. Germline V lookup: CDR1 MNHEY, CDR2 SVGEGT. The CDR3 extends over 14 amino acids. Trimming removed 6 bases from V and 5 bases from J, with 15 bases in between. Notes on the study in general: Symptomatic-phase blood samples from mildly ill patients and early samples from severe cases were scarce. No sequencing was yet done of CD4+, regulatory or CD8+ subsets, or of SARS-CoV-2-responsive or tetramer+ sorted cells.

Remarks on this clonotype: Its cognate antigen is unknown.

The sample was blood. The receptor was derived from a human donor with active COVID-19. The chain employs TRBV6-2 or TRBV6-3 and TRBJ2-3; D not certain. The CDR3 loop is CASRPRSEEDTQYF. CDR3 nucleotide sequence: TGTGCCAGCAGACCTAGGTCCGAGGAAGATACGCAGTATTTT.